The sequence of this TCR beta chain was determined in a study of T cells in Graves' hyperthyroidism and ophthalmopathy. Notes on the study in general: From stable hyperthyroidism, ophthalmopathy was set apart by a 13 V-J model. Blood also showed most of the thyroid clonotypes that were expanded above 0.001.

The CDR3 extends over 14 amino acids. Trimming pared 5 bases from V and 7 bases from J, leaving 17 bases between. Germline assignment: CDR1 SEHNR and CDR2 FQNEAQ (reference sequence). The table lists this clonotype with a few counts. Its antigen remains unidentified. Hyperthyroidism had been newly diagnosed in patients aged 18 to 65, and its duration was under 2 months. Fresh peripheral blood, around 10 ml, yielded the PBMCs. RNA transcripts were the template for amplifying TCR beta CDR3 regions. First-round RT-PCR with HTBI primers amplified the TCR CDR3 region. MiXCR, run by TCRdb on the multiplex PCR reads, gives a single entry per CDR3 protein. The profile shows fewer than 900,000 distinct CDR3 sequences, under 20% of them singletons.

Source material: blood. The chain has TRBV7-9 and TRBJ2-5; either TRBD1 or TRBD2 may supply D (5 bases each). The TCR sequence derives from a woman in her fifties or sixties with Graves' hyperthyroidism that later progressed to Graves' ophthalmopathy. CDR3 in amino acids: CASSPQMGVGTQYF. The CDR3 nucleotides are TGTGCCAGCAGCCCACAAATGGGGGTAGGGACCCAGTACTTC.